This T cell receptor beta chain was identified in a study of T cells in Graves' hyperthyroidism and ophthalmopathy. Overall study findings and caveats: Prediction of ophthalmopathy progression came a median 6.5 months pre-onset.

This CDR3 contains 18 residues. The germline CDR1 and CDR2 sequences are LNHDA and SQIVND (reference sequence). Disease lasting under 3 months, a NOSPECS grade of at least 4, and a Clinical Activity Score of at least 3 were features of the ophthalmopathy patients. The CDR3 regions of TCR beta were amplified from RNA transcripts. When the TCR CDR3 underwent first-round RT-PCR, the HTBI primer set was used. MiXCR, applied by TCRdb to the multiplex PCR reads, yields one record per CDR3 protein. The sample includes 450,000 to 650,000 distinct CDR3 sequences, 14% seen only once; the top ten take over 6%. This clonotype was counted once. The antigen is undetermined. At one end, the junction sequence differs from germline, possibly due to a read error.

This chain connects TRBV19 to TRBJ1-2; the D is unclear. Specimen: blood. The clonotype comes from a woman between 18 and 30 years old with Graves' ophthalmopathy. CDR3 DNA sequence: TGTGCCGGTAGTATAGATGGATCGAGGAGGGCCCCTAACTATGGCTACACCTTC. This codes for CAGSIDGSRRAPNYGYTF.